One sample yielded the 24 T cell receptor beta chains listed below, sequenced in a study of cytomegalovirus exposure and HLA in healthy donors. PCR involved 60 Vbeta and 13 Jbeta primers. Libraries were prepared by immunoSEQ multiplex PCR; TCRdb keeps only in-frame clonotypes and omits some of them. This listing includes around 130,000 clones. What was sequenced was PBMCs. The source is a woman in her thirties or forties in good health and CMV-seronegative.

The chain joins TRBV6-5 to TRBJ1-5; D remains ambiguous. The V gene's germline CDR1 is MNHEY and CDR2 SVGAGI. Trimming removed 8 bases from V and 4 bases from J, with 12 bases in between. CDR3 length: 13 amino acids. CDR3 sequence: CASATRINQPQHF. The CDR3 DNA reads as TGTGCCAGCGCGACGAGGATAAATCAGCCCCAGCATTTT.

The gene calls are TRBV6-6 and TRBJ1-6; 9 bases line up with TRBD1. This CDR3 has 14 residues. V dropped 8 bases and J dropped 9; count of bases not matched to a gene: 8. CDR1 is MNHNY, CDR2 SVGAGI, per germline (reference sequence). CDR3 in amino acids: CASLRGTGSSPLHF. CDR3 sequence (DNA): TGTGCCAGCTTGAGGGGGACAGGGAGTTCACCCCTCCACTTT.

V is TRBV29-1 and J is TRBJ1-1, with D uncertain. Germline CDR1 and CDR2: SQVTM and ANQGSEA. The V and J ends lost 7 bases and 4 bases respectively, with 16 bases between them. The CDR3 totals 13 residues. The CDR3 region has the DNA TGCAGCGGGACGAGGGCAGTGGGCACTGAAGCTTTCTTT. Protein product: CSGTRAVGTEAFF.

The chain couples TRBV25-1 to TRBJ2-5, with 9 bases identical to TRBD2. The CDR3 contains 15 residues. Trimming at V came to 7 bases and at J to 1 base, leaving 7 bases not matched to a gene. The germline V gene has CDR1 MGHDK and CDR2 SYGVNS. The CDR3 DNA reads TGTGCCAGCAATCGGGCGGGGGGGCGCCAAGAGACCCAGTACTTC. Translating gives CASNRAGGRQETQYF.

This chain links TRBV23-1 with TRBJ2-2; 11 nucleotides match TRBD1. TRBV23-1 is annotated as an ORF whose role is uncertain. The CDR3 runs to 18 residues. V was clipped by 7 bases and J by 6 bases; unmatched bases: 16. CDR3 DNA: TGCGCCAGCAACTGGACAGGGGGCGATGCAGGCGGGCCCGGGGAGCTGTTTTTT. Translated, it gives CASNWTGGDAGGPGELFF.

V usage is TRBV7-8 and J usage is TRBJ2-7, with D tentatively TRBD1 (5 bases). CDR1 SGHVS and CDR2 FQNEAQ come from the germline V gene. The V and J ends lost 3 bases and 2 bases respectively, with 14 bases between them. The CDR3 is 15 amino acids. CDR3 amino acids: CASSFGAAVPYEQYF. Written as DNA, the CDR3 is TGTGCCAGCAGCTTTGGGGCTGCTGTACCCTACGAGCAGTACTTC.

The CDR3 DNA sequence: TGTGCCAGCAGCTTGACAGGGGGGGGTGAAAAACTGTTTTTT. It specifies CASSLTGGGEKLFF. The genes are TRBV11-2 and TRBJ1-4; 9 nucleotides agree with TRBD1. The germline CDR1 and CDR2 sequences are SGHAT and FQNNGV. The CDR3 is 14 residues long. V gave up 3 bases and J gave up 7 bases; unmatched junction bases: 3.

The chain carries TRBV6-1 and TRBJ2-7, with TRBD1 as a possible D gene (6 bases). Trimming left V 6 bases short and J 6 bases short, with 18 bases between. Germline CDR1 reads MNHNS; CDR2 reads SASEGT. The CDR3 covers 14 residues. The CDR3 protein is CASRNREIFSEQYV. In DNA form, the CDR3 reads TGTGCCAGCAGAAACAGGGAAATTTTTTCCGAGCAGTACGTC.

The chain uses TRBV6-1 and TRBJ1-5; D possibly corresponds to TRBD1 (5 bases). This CDR3 has 13 amino acids. The V gene lost 8 bases and the J gene lost 2 bases, with 10 bases spanning the gap. Germline loops: CDR1 MNHNS, CDR2 SASEGT. The CDR3 loop reads CASLLGGNQPQHF. CDR3 DNA sequence: TGTGCCAGCCTGTTAGGGGGCAATCAGCCCCAGCATTTT.

The chain joins TRBV4-3 to TRBJ2-5; 14 nucleotides match TRBD2. The J segment lost 8 bases and the V segment lost 0 bases, leaving 17 bases of the junction unmatched. The CDR3 sequence is 20 residues long. Germline V gene lookup returns CDR1 LGHNA and CDR2 YSLEER. CDR3 bases: TGCGCCAGCAGCCAAGATGAAATTTTGGGGACTAGCGGGGGTGCCAGTACCCAGTACTTC. Translating gives CASSQDEILGTSGGASTQYF.

For this clone: One junction end disagrees with the germline gene, perhaps due to a read error. CDR3 loop: CAGSLDGNTEAFF. For the CDR3, the DNA is TGTGCCGGCAGCTTGGACGGGAACACTGAAGCTTTCTTT. The rearrangement links TRBV5-4 to TRBJ1-1; D is uncertain. The CDR3 is 13 amino acids. CDR1 and CDR2 from the germline V gene are SGHNT and YYREEE (reference sequence). Full variable domain (remainder filled in from reference TRBV5-4 and TRBJ1-1): ETGVTQSPTHLIKTRGQQVTLRCSSQSGHNTVSWYQQALGQGPQFIFQYYREEENGRGNFPPRFSGLQFPNYSSELNVNALELDDSALYLCAGSLDGNTEAFFGQGTRLTVV.

The CDR3 nucleotides are TGCGCCAGCAGCCATAAGGGAACGGGGTCGTTTGGCTACACCTTC. Protein product: CASSHKGTGSFGYTF. The chain uses TRBV4-1 and TRBJ1-2, with D unresolved. V shed 3 bases and J shed 7 bases, with 18 bases lying between them. Germline CDR1 is MGHRA and CDR2 is YSYEKL. The CDR3 is 15 amino acids.

The chain couples TRBV5-1 to TRBJ2-3; 10 bases line up with TRBD2. The CDR3 is 14 residues long. With 9 bases clipped from V and 2 bases from J, the junction kept 6 bases outside the gene matches. Germline CDR1 and CDR2: SGHRS and YFSETQ. This CDR3 is CATAGGGATDTQYF. CDR3 nucleotide sequence: TGCGCCACAGCGGGAGGGGGGGCCACAGATACGCAGTATTTT. Full variable domain (rest looked up from reference TRBV5-1 and TRBJ2-3): KAGVTQTPRYLIKTRGQQVTLSCSPISGHRSVSWYQQTPGQGLQFLFEYFSETQRNKGNFPGRFSGRQFSNSRSEMNVSTLELGDSALYLCATAGGGATDTQYFGPGTRLTVL.

This chain joins TRBV5-1 and TRBJ2-2; D gene unclear. This CDR3 has 15 residues. CDR1 is SGHRS, CDR2 YFSETQ, per germline. V was pared by 0 bases and J by 6 bases, with 12 bases between. The CDR3 coding sequence is TGCGCCAGCAGCTTGGGGTCTAGAACGTCCGGGGAGCTGTTTTTT. This encodes CASSLGSRTSGELFF.

This chain uses TRBV6-1 with TRBJ2-7, with 7 bases fitting TRBD2. Germline values: CDR1 MNHNS, CDR2 SASEGT. The CDR3 covers 15 residues. Trimming cost V 5 bases and J 3 bases; bases outside gene matches: 10. The CDR3 region is CASSSLFGGNYEQYV. As DNA, the CDR3 is TGTGCCAGCAGTTCTCTTTTCGGGGGGAACTACGAGCAGTACGTC.

The genes are TRBV5-8 and TRBJ1-5; TRBD1 might be the D (5 bases). The CDR3 length is 15 residues. Germline loops: CDR1 SGHTS, CDR2 YDEGEE. The V end lost 0 bases, the J end lost 11 bases, and 18 bases lay between the germline ends. CDR3 sequence (DNA): TGTGCCAGCAGCTTGGCAGGGTTAATTTTATCAGCCCAGCATTTT. Protein sequence: CASSLAGLILSAQHF.

The chain links TRBV6-1 to TRBJ1-5; 7 bases match TRBD1. The V gene's germline CDR1 is MNHNS and CDR2 SASEGT. The CDR3 contains 15 residues. With 10 bases clipped from V and 1 base from J, the junction kept 10 bases outside the gene matches. CDR3 residues: CAIGGGQLSNQPQHF. Here the CDR3 DNA reads TGTGCCATAGGAGGGGGCCAGCTAAGCAATCAGCCCCAGCATTTT.

The chain couples TRBV10-2 to TRBJ2-7; TRBD1 is a possible D gene (6 bases). The CDR3 extends over 14 amino acids. Trimming removed 8 bases at V and 3 bases at J, with 17 bases between. Germline CDR1 is WSHSY and CDR2 is SAAADI. CDR3: CASRGRGLNYEQYV. As DNA, the CDR3 is TGCGCCAGCCGTGGCAGGGGCCTAAACTACGAGCAGTACGTC.

The chain couples TRBV7-9 to TRBJ1-1; D is unresolved. This CDR3 has 13 amino acids. Germline values: CDR1 SEHNR, CDR2 FQNEAQ (reference sequence). V was shortened by 0 bases and J by 1 base, with 3 bases between the two germline ends. The CDR3 loop is CASSLARNTEAFF. For the CDR3, the DNA is TGTGCCAGCAGCTTAGCTAGGAACACTGAAGCTTTCTTT.

The chain couples TRBV7-9 to TRBJ1-4, with TRBD1 matching over 11 bases. The CDR3 sequence is 16 residues long. Losses at the gene ends were 1 base for V and 3 bases for J; bases not matched to a gene: 1. Germline V gene lookup returns CDR1 SEHNR and CDR2 FQNEAQ (reference sequence). CDR3 in amino acids: CASSLGDRGSNEKLFF. CDR3 nucleotide sequence: TGTGCCAGCAGCTTAGGGGACAGGGGGTCTAATGAAAAACTGTTTTTT. Complete variable domain (other parts from reference TRBV7-9 and TRBJ1-4): DTGVSQNPRHKITKRGQNVTFRCDPISEHNRLYWYRQTLGQGPEFLTYFQNEAQLEKSRLLSDRFSAERPKGSFSTLEIQRTEQGDSAMYLCASSLGDRGSNEKLFFGSGTQLSVL.

The rearrangement links TRBV6-6 to TRBJ1-1, with TRBD1 matching over 7 bases. V shed 0 bases and J 6 bases; nucleotides not matched to a gene: 10. Looked up from germline, CDR1 is MNHNY and CDR2 is SVGAGI (reference sequence). The CDR3 sequence is 16 residues long. The CDR3 bases are TGTGCCAGCAGTTACTCTGGAGCGACAGGGAGGCCTGAAGCTTTCTTT. Protein: CASSYSGATGRPEAFF.

V usage is TRBV2 and J usage is TRBJ1-2; D may be TRBD1 (5 bases). The CDR3 runs to 12 residues. CDR1 is SNHLY and CDR2 is FYNNEI in the germline V gene. Trimming pared 11 bases from V and 2 bases from J, leaving 12 bases between. The CDR3 region has the DNA TGTGCCGGCGGGGGGGACAACTATGGCTACACCTTC. Protein: CAGGGDNYGYTF.

The chain couples TRBV6-5 to TRBJ1-2; TRBD1 matches at 8 bases. The ends lost 2 bases at V and 5 bases at J; junction bases unmatched: 10. Germline V gene sequence: CDR1 MNHEY, CDR2 SVGAGI. This CDR3 comprises 16 residues. Here the CDR3 reads CASSYTTGTGMYGYTF. In DNA form, the CDR3 reads TGTGCCAGCAGTTACACAACAGGGACAGGCATGTATGGCTACACCTTC.

The gene calls are TRBV5-1 and TRBJ2-1; TRBD2 matches at 7 bases. Germline CDR1 SGHRS, CDR2 YFSETQ. J was trimmed by 0 bases and V by 0 bases; bases with no gene match: 3. This CDR3 comprises 16 residues. The CDR3 DNA sequence: TGCGCCAGCAGCTTGGAGCGGGGCGGCTCCTACAATGAGCAGTTCTTC. It translates to CASSLERGGSYNEQFF.